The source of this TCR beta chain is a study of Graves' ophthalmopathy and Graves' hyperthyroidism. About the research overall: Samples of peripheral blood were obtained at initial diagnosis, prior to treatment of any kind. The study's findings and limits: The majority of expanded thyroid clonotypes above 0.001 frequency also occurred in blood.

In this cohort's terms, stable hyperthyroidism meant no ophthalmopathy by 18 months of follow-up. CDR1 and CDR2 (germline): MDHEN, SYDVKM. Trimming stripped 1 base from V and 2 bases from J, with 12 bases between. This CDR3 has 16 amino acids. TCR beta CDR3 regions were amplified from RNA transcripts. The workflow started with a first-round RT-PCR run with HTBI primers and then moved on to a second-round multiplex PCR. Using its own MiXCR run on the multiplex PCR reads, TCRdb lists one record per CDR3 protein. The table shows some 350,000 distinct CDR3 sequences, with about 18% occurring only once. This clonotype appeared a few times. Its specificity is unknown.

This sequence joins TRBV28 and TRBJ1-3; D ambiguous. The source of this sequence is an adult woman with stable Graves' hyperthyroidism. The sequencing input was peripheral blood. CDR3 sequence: CASSLSPGATGNTIYF. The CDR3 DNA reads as TGTGCCAGCAGTTTATCCCCGGGAGCGACTGGAAACACCATATATTTT.